One sample yielded the 10 T cell receptor beta chains listed below, sequenced in a study of neurological immune-mediated disorders. TCRdb re-called the 5' RACE reads with MiXCR, one entry per CDR3 protein. The sample shows 50,000 to 75,000 distinct CDR3 sequences, around 4% of them seen only once. Sequenced sample: PBMCs. These receptors all stem from a man aged 45-65 years with multiple sclerosis.

This clonotype was counted ten times or more. The chain uses TRBV20-1 and TRBJ2-3; D call uncertain. Per germline, CDR1 DFQATT and CDR2 SNEGSKA (reference sequence). The CDR3 runs to 8 residues. The CDR3 sequence: CTTDTQYF. The CDR3 coding sequence is TGCACCACAGATACGCAGTATTTT.

This clonotype was found many times. This chain connects TRBV12-3 or TRBV12-4 to TRBJ2-3; tentatively, D is TRBD2 (5 bases). CDR3 length equals 13 residues. V gave up 5 bases and J gave up 5 bases, with 11 bases separating them. The DNA of the CDR3 is TGTGCCAGCAGTCCGAGCGGACTAGATACGCAGTATTTT. It encodes CASSPSGLDTQYF.

This clonotype was observed at least ten times. The gene calls are TRBV29-1 and TRBJ2-7, with D maybe TRBD1 (6 bases). Trimming took off 6 bases at V and 3 bases at J, with 9 bases between the two ends. CDR1 is SQVTM, CDR2 ANQGSEA, per germline. The CDR3 sequence is 11 residues long. CDR3 DNA: TGCAGCGTCGGACAGAACTACGAGCAGTACTTC. Protein product: CSVGQNYEQYF.

The chain combines TRBV6-1 with TRBJ2-7; no clear D gene. In germline, CDR1 is MNHNS, CDR2 SASEGT. The CDR3 is 14 residues long. V was cut by 5 bases and J by 4 bases, with 15 bases left in between. The CDR3 nucleotides are TGTGCCAGCAGTAGCCCGGGTCGGAAATACGAGCAGTACTTC. Translating gives CASSSPGRKYEQYF.

This clonotype was found many times. This chain's CDR3 is CASSTQPSGGITGELFF. CDR3 DNA sequence: TGTGCCAGCAGCACCCAGCCTAGCGGGGGCATCACCGGGGAGCTGTTTTTT. The chain recombines TRBV9 with TRBJ2-2, with 10 positions matching TRBD2. V was pared by 4 bases and J by 4 bases, with 10 bases of the junction left unmatched. The CDR3 contains 17 residues. CDR1 is SGDLS and CDR2 is YYNGEE in the germline V gene.

This clonotype was recorded a few times. The chain employs TRBV3-1 and TRBJ2-7; D not resolved. The CDR3 contains 10 residues. Germline V gene lookup returns CDR1 LGHDT and CDR2 YNNKEL (reference sequence). For the CDR3, the DNA is TGTGCCAGAAGCCCCTACGAGCAGTACGTC. Translation: CARSPYEQYV.

As DNA, the CDR3 is TGCAGTGCCCGATCCGGGACAGCCCAAGAGACCCAGTACTTC. Its translation is CSARSGTAQETQYF. The chain carries TRBV20-1 and TRBJ2-5, with 7 bases matching TRBD1. This CDR3 is 14 amino acids long. The germline gives CDR1 DFQATT, CDR2 SNEGSKA (reference sequence). The V gene end was trimmed by 6 bases and the J gene end by 1 base; junction bases not matched to a gene: 8.

On this clonotype itself: As the CDR3 is not closed by the conserved phenylalanine or tryptophan, this likely results from a read error. The chain carries TRBV6-6 and TRBJ1-2; a possible D gene is TRBD1 (6 bases). CDR1 and CDR2 (germline): MNHNY, SVGAGI (reference sequence). The CDR3 is 11 residues long. V was shortened by 10 bases and J by 5 bases, with 11 bases between the two germline ends. In DNA form, the CDR3 reads TGTGCCACCGAGACAGGATATGGCTACACCAAC. Translated: CATETGYGYTN.

This clonotype has ten or more counts. The J gene is TRBJ2-5, the V gene TRBV7-2, with 7 positions matching TRBD1. The CDR3 is made up of 11 amino acids. CDR1 is SGHTA and CDR2 is FQGNSA in the germline V gene. Trimming cost V 1 base and J 13 bases; bases outside gene matches: 3. CDR3 in DNA: TGTGCCAGCAGCTTAGACAGGACAGGGTACTTC. Translating gives CASSLDRTGYF.

The sample holds many counts of this clonotype. The genes are TRBV12-3 or TRBV12-4 and TRBJ2-1, with 9 nucleotides matching TRBD1. The junction had 14 bases not matched to a gene; V was cut back by 7 bases and J by 7 bases. CDR3 length equals 16 residues. CDR3 coding DNA: TGTGCCAGCAACGATAAAACCGGGACAGGGTGGAATGAGCAGTTCTTC. Its protein is CASNDKTGTGWNEQFF.